This TCR beta chain was observed in a study of blood T cell repertoires in COVID-19. Libraries were prepared by immunoSEQ multiplex PCR; TCRdb keeps only in-frame clonotypes and omits some of them. The sample has some 40,000 clones, 84% seen once; the top ten hold approximately 14%. CDR3 length equals 13 residues. Germline assignment: CDR1 LNHDA and CDR2 SQIVND (reference sequence). V was pared by 8 bases and J by 6 bases, with 10 bases of the junction left unmatched. Sample: peripheral blood. The sequence derives from a man aged 50-59 years with active or convalescent COVID-19. The rearrangement links TRBV19 to TRBJ2-7; TRBD2 matches at 7 bases. In DNA form, the CDR3 reads TGTGCCAGTGCAAGGACTAGTATCGGCGAGCAGTACTTC. It yields the protein CASARTSIGEQYF. The variable domain in full, completed from reference TRBV19 and TRBJ2-7, reads DGGITQSPKYLFRKEGQNVTLSCEQNLNHDAMYWYRQDPGQGLRLIYYSQIVNDFQKGDIAEGYSVSREKKESFPLTVTSAQKNPTAFYLCASARTSIGEQYFGPGTRLTVT.